The source of this TCR beta chain is a study of identical twins. Study results and caveats: Zero-insertion results could be subject to partial confounding by invariant MAIT and iNKT cells. Insertions were fewer in abundant cord blood beta clonotypes, whereas memory repertoires showed none of this pattern. Weaker excess twin sharing was seen among beta out-of-frame sequences.

All donors comprised healthy Caucasians. V trimming: 6 bases; J trimming: 2 bases; junction bases outside the gene matches: 8. CDR1 and CDR2 from the germline V gene are DFQATT and SNEGSKA (reference sequence). This CDR3 has 15 residues. A single record per CDR3 protein comes from TCRdb applying MiXCR to the 5' RACE reads. The sample contains 1.5 million or so distinct CDR3 sequences, 25% to 35% of which appear only once. Remarks on this clonotype: Its antigen is currently unknown.

J is TRBJ2-3 and V is TRBV20-1; 10 nucleotides line up with TRBD2. Sequenced: cord blood. The TCR was taken from a newborn girl in good health. CDR3 in amino acids: CSAKKGLADTDTQYF. DNA for the CDR3: TGCAGTGCAAAGAAAGGACTAGCGGACACAGATACGCAGTATTTT.